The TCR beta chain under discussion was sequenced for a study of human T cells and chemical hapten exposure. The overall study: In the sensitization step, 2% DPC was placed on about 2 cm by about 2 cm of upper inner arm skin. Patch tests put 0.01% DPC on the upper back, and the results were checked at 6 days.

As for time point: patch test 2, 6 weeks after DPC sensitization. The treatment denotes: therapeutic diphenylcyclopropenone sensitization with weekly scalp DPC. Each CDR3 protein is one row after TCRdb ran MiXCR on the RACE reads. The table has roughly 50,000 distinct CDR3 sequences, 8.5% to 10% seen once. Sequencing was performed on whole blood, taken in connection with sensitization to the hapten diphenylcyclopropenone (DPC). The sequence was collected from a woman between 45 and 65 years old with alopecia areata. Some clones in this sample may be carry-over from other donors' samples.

The chain's CDR3 is CASSLEGAAYRSPLHF. The CDR3 bases are TGCGCCAGCAGCTTGGAGGGGGCCGCCTATAGGTCCCCCCTCCACTTT. The chain links TRBV5-1 to TRBJ1-6; 7 bases map to TRBD1. The germline V gene has CDR1 SGHRS and CDR2 YFSETQ. The J segment lost 13 bases and the V segment lost 0 bases, leaving 13 bases of the junction unmatched. The CDR3 spans 16 residues.